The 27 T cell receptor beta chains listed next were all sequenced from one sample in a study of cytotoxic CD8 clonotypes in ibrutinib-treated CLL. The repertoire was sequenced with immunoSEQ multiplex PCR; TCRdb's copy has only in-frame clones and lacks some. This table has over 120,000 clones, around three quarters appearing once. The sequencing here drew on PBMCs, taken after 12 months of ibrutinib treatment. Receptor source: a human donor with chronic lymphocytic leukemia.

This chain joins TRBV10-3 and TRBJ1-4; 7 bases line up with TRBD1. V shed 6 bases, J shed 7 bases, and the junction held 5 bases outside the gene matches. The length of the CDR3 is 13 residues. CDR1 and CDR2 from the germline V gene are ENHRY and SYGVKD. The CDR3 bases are TGTGCCATCAGAAACCGGGACAGTGAAAAACTGTTTTTT. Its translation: CAIRNRDSEKLFF.

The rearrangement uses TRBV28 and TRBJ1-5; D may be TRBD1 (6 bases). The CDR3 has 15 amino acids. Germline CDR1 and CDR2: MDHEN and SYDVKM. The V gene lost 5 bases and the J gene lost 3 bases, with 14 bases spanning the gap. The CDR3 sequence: CASSIKQGPNQPQHF. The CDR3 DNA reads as TGTGCCAGCAGTATAAAACAGGGACCCAATCAGCCCCAGCATTTT.

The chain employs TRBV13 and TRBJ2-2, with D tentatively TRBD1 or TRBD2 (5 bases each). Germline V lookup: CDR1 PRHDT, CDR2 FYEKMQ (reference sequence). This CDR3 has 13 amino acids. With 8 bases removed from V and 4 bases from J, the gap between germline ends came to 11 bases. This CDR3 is CASEVGGTGELFF. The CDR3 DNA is TGTGCCAGCGAGGTTGGGGGCACCGGGGAGCTGTTTTTT.

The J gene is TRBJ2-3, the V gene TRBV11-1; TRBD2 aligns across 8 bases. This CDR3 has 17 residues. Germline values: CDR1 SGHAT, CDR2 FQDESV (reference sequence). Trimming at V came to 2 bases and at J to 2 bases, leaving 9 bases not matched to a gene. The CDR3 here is CASSLIYAGGLTDTQYF. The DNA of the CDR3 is TGTGCCAGCAGCTTAATATATGCGGGAGGTCTCACAGATACGCAGTATTTT. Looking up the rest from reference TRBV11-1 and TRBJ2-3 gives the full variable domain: EAEVAQSPRYKITEKSQAVAFWCDPISGHATLYWYRQILGQGPELLVQFQDESVVDDSQLPKDRFSAERLKGVDSTLKIQPAELGDSAMYLCASSLIYAGGLTDTQYFGPGTRLTVL.

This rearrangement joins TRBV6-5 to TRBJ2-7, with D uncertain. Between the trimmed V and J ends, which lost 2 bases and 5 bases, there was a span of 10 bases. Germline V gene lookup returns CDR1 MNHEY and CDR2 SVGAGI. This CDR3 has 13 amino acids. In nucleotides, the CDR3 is TGTGCCAGCAGTTACCCAGGTTCCCACGAGCAGTACTTC. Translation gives CASSYPGSHEQYF.

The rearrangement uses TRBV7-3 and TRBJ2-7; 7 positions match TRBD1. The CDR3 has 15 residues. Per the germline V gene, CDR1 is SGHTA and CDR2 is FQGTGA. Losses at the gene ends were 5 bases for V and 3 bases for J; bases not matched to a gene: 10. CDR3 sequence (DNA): TGTGCCAGCAGCCCCGGGACAGTGGGGGTCTACGAGCAGTACTTC. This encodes CASSPGTVGVYEQYF.

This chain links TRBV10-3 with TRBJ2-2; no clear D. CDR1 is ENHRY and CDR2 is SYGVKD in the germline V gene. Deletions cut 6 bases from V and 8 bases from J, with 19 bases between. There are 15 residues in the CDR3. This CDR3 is CAIRPGDPLPGELFF. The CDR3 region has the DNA TGTGCCATCAGGCCAGGAGACCCGCTCCCAGGGGAGCTGTTTTTT.

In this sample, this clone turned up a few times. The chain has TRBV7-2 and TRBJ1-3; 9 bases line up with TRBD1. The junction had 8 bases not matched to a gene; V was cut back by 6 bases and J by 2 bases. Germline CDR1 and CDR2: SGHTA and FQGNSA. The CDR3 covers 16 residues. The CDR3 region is CASRPYRGQAGNTIYF. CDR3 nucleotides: TGTGCCAGCAGACCGTACAGGGGGCAAGCTGGAAACACCATATATTTT. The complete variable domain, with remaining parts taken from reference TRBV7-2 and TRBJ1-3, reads GAGVSQSPSNKVTEKGKDVELRCDPISGHTALYWYRQSLGQGLEFLIYFQGNSAPDKSGLPSDRFSAERTGGSVSTLTIQRTQQEDSAVYLCASRPYRGQAGNTIYFGEGSWLTVV.

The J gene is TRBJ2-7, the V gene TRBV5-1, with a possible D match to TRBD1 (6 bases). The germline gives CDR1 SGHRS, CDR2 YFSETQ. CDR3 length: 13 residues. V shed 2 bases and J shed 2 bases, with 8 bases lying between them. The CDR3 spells CASSFGGAYEQYF. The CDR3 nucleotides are TGCGCCAGCAGCTTTGGGGGCGCCTACGAGCAGTACTTC.

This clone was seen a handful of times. CDR3 in DNA: TGTGCCAGCAGCTTAGGGACAGGGGGTCAGAATGAGCAGTTCTTC. It codes for CASSLGTGGQNEQFF. The chain carries TRBV7-8 and TRBJ2-1; 10 nucleotides match TRBD1. The V gene end was trimmed by 1 base and the J gene end by 7 bases; junction bases not matched to a gene: 4. This CDR3 has 15 residues. Germline CDR1 SGHVS, CDR2 FQNEAQ.

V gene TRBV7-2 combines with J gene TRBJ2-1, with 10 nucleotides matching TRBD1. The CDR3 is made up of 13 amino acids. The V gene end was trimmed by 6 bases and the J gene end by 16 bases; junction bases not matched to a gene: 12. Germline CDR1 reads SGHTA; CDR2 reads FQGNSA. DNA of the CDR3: TGTGCCAGCAGTTTACGACGCGGGACAGGGGATTTCTTC. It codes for CASSLRRGTGDFF.

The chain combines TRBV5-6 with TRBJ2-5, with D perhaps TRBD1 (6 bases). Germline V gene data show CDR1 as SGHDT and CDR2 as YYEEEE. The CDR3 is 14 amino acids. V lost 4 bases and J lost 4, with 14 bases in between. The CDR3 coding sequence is TGTGCCAGCAGCGCTAGCAGGGGATTAGAGACCCAGTACTTC. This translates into CASSASRGLETQYF.

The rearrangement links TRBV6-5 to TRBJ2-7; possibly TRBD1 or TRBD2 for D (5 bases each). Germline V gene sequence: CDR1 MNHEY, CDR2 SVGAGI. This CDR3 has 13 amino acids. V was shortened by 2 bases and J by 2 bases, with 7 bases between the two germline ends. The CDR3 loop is CASSYGTTYEQYF. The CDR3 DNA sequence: TGTGCCAGCAGTTACGGGACGACCTACGAGCAGTACTTC.

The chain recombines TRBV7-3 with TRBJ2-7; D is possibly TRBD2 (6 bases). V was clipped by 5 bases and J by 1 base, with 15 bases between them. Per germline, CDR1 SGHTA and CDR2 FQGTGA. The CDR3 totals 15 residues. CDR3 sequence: CASSEGGSKSYEQYF. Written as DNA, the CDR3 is TGTGCCAGCAGCGAAGGAGGGTCGAAGTCCTACGAGCAGTACTTC.

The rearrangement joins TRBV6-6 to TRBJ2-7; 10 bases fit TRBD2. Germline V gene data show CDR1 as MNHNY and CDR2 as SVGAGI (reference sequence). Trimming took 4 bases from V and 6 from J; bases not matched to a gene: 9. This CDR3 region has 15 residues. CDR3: CASSSGLGLAVEQYF. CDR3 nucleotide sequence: TGTGCCAGCAGTTCGGGACTAGGACTAGCGGTCGAGCAGTACTTC.

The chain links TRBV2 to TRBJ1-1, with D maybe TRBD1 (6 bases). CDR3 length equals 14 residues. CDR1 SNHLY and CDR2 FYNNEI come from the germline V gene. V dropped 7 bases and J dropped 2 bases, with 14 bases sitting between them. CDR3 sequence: CASKKGHSNTEAFF. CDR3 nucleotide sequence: TGTGCCAGCAAAAAGGGACATTCTAACACTGAAGCTTTCTTT.

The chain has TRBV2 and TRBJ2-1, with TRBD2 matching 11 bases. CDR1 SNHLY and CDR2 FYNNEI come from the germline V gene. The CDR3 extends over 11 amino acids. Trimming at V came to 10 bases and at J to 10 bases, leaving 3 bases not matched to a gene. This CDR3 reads CATRLAGEQFF. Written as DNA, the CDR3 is TGTGCCACCAGACTAGCGGGGGAGCAGTTCTTC.

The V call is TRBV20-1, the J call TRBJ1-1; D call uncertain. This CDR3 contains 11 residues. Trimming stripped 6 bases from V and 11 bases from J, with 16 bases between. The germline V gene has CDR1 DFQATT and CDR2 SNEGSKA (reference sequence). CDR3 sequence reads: CSATSMVRAFF. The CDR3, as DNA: TGCAGTGCCACCTCGATGGTGCGGGCTTTCTTT.

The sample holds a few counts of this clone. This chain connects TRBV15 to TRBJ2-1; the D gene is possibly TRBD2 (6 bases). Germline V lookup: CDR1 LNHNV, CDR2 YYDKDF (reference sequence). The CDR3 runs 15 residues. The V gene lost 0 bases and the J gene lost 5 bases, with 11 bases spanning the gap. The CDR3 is CATSRDWGLNNEQFF. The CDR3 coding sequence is TGTGCCACCAGCAGAGATTGGGGACTGAACAATGAGCAGTTCTTC.

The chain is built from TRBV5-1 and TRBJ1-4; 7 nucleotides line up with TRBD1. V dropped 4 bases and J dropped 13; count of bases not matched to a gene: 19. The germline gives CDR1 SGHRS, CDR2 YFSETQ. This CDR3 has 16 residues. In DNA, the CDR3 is TGCGCCAGCAGCGACGGGACAGCGGGGTTCGGGACTGGACTGTTTTTT. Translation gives CASSDGTAGFGTGLFF.

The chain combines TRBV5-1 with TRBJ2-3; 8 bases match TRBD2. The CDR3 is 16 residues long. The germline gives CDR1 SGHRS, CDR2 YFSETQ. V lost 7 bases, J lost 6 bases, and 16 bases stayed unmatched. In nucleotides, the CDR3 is TGCGCCAGCGCGACGGGAGCGGGAGTTAGTTGGGATACGCAGTATTTT. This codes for CASATGAGVSWDTQYF.

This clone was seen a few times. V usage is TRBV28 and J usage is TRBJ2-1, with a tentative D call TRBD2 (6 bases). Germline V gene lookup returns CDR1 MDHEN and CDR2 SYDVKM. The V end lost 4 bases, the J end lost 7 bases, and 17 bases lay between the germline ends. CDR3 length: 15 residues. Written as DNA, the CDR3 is TGTGCCAGCAGTTCCGGGACTCTCCAAGGTAATGAGCAGTTCTTC. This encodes CASSSGTLQGNEQFF.

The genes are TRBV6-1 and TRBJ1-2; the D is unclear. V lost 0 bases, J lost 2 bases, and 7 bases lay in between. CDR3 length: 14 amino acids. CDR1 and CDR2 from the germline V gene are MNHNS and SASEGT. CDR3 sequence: CASSEAGENYGYTF. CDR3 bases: TGTGCCAGCAGTGAAGCTGGCGAGAACTATGGCTACACCTTC.

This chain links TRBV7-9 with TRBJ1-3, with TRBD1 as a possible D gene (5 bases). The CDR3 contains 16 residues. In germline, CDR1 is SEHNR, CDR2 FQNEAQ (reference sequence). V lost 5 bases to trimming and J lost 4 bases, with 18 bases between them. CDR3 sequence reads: CASSQERVAGGNTIYF. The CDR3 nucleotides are TGTGCCAGCAGCCAAGAACGTGTAGCAGGGGGAAACACCATATATTTT.

The CDR3, as DNA: TGTGCCAGCAGTTACTCCCTGGCTAGCGGGATAGAGACCCAGTACTTC. This translates into CASSYSLASGIETQYF. The rearrangement links TRBV6-5 to TRBJ2-5; TRBD2 matches 9 bases. Germline-derived CDR1 and CDR2 are MNHEY and SVGAGI. V lost 0 bases and J lost 4; bases outside the gene matches: 6. The CDR3 length is 16 residues.

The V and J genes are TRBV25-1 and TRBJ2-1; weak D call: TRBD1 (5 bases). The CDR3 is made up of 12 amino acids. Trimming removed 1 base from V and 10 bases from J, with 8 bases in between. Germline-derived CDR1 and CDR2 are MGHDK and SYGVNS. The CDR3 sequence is CASSEFSGEQFF. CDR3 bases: TGTGCCAGCAGTGAATTTTCAGGGGAGCAGTTCTTC.

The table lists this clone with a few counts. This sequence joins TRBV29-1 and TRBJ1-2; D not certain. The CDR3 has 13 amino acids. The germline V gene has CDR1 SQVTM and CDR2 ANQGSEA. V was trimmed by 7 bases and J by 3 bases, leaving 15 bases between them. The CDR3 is CSAPKPEDYGYTF. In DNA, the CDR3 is TGCAGCGCTCCCAAGCCAGAGGACTATGGCTACACCTTC.